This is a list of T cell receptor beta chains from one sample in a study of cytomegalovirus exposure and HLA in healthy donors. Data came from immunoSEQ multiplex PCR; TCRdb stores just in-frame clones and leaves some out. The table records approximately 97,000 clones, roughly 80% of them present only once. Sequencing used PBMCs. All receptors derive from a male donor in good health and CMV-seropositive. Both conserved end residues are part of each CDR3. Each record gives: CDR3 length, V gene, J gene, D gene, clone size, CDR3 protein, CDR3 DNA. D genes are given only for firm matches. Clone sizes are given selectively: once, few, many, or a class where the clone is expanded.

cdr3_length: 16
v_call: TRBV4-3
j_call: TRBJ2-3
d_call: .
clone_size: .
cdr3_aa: CASSQSPGTSTDTQYF
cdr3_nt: TGCGCCAGCAGCCAATCTCCGGGGACTAGCACAGATACGCAGTATTTT

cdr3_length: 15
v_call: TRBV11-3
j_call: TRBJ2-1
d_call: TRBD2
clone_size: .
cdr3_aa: CASSKLAGSYNEQFF
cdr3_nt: TGTGCCAGCAGCAAACTAGCGGGATCCTACAATGAGCAGTTCTTC

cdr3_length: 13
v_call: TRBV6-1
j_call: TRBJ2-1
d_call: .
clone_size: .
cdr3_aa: CASSEFQLLMLFF
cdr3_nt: TGTGCCAGCAGTGAATTTCAACTATTAATGCTGTTCTTC

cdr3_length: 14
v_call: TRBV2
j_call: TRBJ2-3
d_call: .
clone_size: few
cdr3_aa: CASAPRAGTDTQYF
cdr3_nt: TGTGCCAGCGCTCCTAGGGCAGGGACAGATACGCAGTATTTT

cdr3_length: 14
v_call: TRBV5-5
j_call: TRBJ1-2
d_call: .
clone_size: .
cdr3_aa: CASSFVGENYGYTF
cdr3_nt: TGTGCCAGCAGCTTTGTCGGGGAGAACTATGGCTACACCTTC

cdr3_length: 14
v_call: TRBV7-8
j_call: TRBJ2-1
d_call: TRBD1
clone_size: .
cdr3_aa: CASSYRDSYNEQFF
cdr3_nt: TGTGCCAGCAGCTATAGGGACAGTTACAATGAGCAGTTCTTC

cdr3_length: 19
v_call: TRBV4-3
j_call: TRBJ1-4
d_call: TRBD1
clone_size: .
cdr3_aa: CASSQDLGGTGATNEKLFF
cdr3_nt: TGCGCCAGCAGCCAAGATCTGGGGGGGACAGGAGCAACTAATGAAAAACTGTTTTTT

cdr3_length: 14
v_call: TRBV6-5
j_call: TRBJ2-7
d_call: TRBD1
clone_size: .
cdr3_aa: CASSPGTGRGEQYF
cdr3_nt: TGTGCCAGCAGTCCCGGGACAGGGCGGGGAGAGCAGTACTTC

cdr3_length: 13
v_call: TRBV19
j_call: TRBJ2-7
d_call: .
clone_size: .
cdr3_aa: CASSAGLSYEQYF
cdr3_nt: TGTGCCAGTAGTGCGGGACTCTCCTACGAGCAGTACTTC

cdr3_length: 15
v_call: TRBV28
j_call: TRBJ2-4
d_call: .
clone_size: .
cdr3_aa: CASTPPGLAKNIQYF
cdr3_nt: TGTGCCAGCACCCCTCCGGGTCTAGCCAAAAACATTCAGTACTTC

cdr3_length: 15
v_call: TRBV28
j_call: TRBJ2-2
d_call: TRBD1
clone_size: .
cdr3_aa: CASSRDRAFTGELFF
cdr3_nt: TGTGCCAGCAGCCGGGACAGGGCCTTCACCGGGGAGCTGTTTTTT

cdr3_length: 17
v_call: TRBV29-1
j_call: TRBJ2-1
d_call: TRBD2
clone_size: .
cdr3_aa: CSAGSPAGALRRYEQFF
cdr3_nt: TGCAGCGCCGGTTCCCCAGCGGGAGCACTTCGCCGGTATGAGCAGTTCTTC

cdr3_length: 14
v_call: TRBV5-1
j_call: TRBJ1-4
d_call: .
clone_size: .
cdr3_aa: CASSPAGVEEKLFF
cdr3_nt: TGCGCCAGCAGCCCCGCAGGGGTAGAAGAAAAACTGTTTTTT

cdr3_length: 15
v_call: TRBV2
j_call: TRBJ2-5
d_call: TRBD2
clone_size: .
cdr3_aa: CASSGTSGSRETQYF
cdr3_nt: TGTGCCAGCAGTGGGACTAGCGGGAGTAGGGAGACCCAGTACTTC

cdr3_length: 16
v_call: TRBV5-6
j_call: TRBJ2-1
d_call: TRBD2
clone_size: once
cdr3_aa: CASSSTGTSRTNEQFF
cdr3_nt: TGTGCCAGCAGCTCTACCGGGACTAGTAGAACCAATGAGCAGTTCTTC

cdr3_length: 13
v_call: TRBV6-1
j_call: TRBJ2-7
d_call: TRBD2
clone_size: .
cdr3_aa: CASRPGLDYEQYF
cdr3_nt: TGTGCCAGCCGGCCGGGACTAGACTACGAGCAGTACTTC

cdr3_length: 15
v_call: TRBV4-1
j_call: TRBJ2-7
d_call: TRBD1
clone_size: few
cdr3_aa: CASSQDGGQHYEQYF
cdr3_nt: TGCGCCAGCAGCCAAGATGGGGGACAGCATTACGAGCAGTACTTC

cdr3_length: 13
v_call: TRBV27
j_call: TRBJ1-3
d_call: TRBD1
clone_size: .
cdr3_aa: CASSPGQGNTIYF
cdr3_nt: TGTGCCAGCAGCCCGGGACAGGGAAACACCATATATTTT

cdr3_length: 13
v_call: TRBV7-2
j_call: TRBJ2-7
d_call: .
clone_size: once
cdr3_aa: CASRSSSSYEQYF
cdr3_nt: TGTGCCAGCAGGAGTAGTAGCTCCTACGAGCAGTACTTC

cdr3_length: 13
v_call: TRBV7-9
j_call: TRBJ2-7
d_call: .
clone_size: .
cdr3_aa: CASSLPADYEQYF
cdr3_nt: TGTGCCAGCAGCTTACCAGCGGACTACGAGCAGTACTTC

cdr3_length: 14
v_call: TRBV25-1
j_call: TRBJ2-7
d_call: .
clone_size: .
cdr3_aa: CASSDLGGAYEQYF
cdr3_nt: TGTGCCAGCAGTGATTTGGGGGGGGCATACGAGCAGTACTTC

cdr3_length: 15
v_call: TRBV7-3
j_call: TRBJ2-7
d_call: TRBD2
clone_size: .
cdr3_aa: CASSLTSGGPHEQYF
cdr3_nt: TGTGCCAGCAGCTTAACCAGCGGGGGCCCCCACGAGCAGTACTTC

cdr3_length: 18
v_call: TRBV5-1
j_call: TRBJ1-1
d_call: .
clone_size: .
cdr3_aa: CASSLGRTRFSGTSEAFF
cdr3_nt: TGCGCCAGCAGCTTGGGTCGGACTCGATTTTCGGGAACATCTGAAGCTTTCTTT

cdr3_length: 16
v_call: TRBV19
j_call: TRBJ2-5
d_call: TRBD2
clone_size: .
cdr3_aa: CASSIRPAGGPETQYF
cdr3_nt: TGTGCCAGTAGTATACGTCCAGCGGGAGGGCCTGAGACCCAGTACTTC

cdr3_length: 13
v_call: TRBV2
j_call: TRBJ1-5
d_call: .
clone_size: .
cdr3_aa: CASSVWAGQPQHF
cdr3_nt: TGTGCCAGCAGTGTGTGGGCGGGTCAGCCCCAGCATTTT

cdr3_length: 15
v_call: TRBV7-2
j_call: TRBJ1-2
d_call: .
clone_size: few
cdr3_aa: CASSPYLQEEYGYTF
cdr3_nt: TGTGCCAGCAGCCCCTACCTACAGGAAGAGTATGGCTACACCTTC

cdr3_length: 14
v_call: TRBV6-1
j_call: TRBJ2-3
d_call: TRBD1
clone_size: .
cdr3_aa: CASSVGQGVDTQYF
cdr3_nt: TGTGCCAGCAGTGTGGGACAGGGGGTAGATACGCAGTATTTT

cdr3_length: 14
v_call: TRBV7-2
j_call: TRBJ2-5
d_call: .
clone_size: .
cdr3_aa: CASSFTQGQETQYF
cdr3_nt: TGTGCCAGCAGCTTCACACAGGGTCAAGAGACCCAGTACTTC

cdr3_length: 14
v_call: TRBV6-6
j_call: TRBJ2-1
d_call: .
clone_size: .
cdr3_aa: CASSGGSSYNEQFF
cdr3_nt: TGTGCCAGCAGTGGAGGGAGCTCCTACAATGAGCAGTTCTTC

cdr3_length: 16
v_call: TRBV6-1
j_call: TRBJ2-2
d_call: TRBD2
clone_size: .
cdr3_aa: CASSATYDGTSGELFF
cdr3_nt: TGTGCCAGCAGTGCTACCTACGACGGGACTAGCGGGGAGCTGTTTTTT

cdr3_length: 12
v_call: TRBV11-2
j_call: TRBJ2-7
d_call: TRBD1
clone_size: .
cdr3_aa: CASSSQGAGQYF
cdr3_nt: TGTGCCAGCAGCTCGCAGGGGGCCGGGCAGTACTTC

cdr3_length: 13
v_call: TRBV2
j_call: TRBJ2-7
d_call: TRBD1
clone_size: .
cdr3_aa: CATKGQGDGEQYF
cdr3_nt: TGTGCCACCAAGGGACAGGGGGACGGCGAGCAGTACTTC

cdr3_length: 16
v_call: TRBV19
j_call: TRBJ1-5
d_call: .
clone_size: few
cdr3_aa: CASSISGPRRNQPQHF
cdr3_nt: TGTGCCAGTAGTATAAGCGGCCCTCGCCGCAATCAGCCCCAGCATTTT

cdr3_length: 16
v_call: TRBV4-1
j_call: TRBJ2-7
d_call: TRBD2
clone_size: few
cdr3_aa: CASSQNSGRDSYEQYF
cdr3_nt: TGCGCCAGCAGCCAAAATAGCGGGAGGGACTCCTACGAGCAGTACTTC

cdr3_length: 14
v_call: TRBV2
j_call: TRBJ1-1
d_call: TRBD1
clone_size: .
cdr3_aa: CASSADRGGTEAFF
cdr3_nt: TGTGCCAGCAGTGCCGACAGGGGTGGGACTGAAGCTTTCTTT

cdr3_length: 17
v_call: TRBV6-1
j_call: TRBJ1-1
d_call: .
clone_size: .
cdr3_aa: CASSDPAGGGGNTEAFF
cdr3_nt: TGTGCCAGCAGTGACCCCGCAGGTGGGGGGGGGAACACTGAAGCTTTCTTT

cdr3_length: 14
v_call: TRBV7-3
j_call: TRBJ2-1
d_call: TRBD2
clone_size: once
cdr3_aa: CASSLGLVHNEQFF
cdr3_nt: TGTGCCAGCAGCTTGGGACTAGTTCACAATGAGCAGTTCTTC

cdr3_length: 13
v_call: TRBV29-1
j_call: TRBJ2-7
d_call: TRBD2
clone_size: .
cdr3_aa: CSVKLAGAYEQYF
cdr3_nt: TGCAGCGTTAAACTAGCGGGGGCCTACGAGCAGTACTTC

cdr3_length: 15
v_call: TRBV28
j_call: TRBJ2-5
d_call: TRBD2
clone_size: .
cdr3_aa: CASSPPREGGETQYF
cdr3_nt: TGTGCCAGCAGCCCTCCCCGGGAGGGCGGGGAGACCCAGTACTTC

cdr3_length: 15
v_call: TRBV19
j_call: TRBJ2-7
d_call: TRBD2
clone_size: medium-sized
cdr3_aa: CASSQTSGVGYEQYF
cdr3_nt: TGTGCCAGTAGCCAAACTAGCGGGGTTGGCTACGAGCAGTACTTC

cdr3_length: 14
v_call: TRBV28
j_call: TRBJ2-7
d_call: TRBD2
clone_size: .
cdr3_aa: CASSFSGRIYEQYF
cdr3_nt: TGTGCCAGCAGTTTCAGCGGGAGGATCTACGAGCAGTACTTC

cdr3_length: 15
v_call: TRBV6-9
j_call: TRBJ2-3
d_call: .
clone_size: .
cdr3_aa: CASSYYVRDPDTQYF
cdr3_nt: TGTGCCAGCAGTTATTATGTCAGGGATCCAGATACGCAGTATTTT

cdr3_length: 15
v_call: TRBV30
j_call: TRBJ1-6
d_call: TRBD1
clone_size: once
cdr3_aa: CAWSTPGTRGSPLHF
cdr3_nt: TGTGCCTGGAGTACGCCGGGGACCAGGGGGTCACCCCTCCACTTT

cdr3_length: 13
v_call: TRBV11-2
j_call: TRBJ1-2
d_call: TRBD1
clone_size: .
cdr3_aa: CASSPGQGRDYTF
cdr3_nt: TGTGCCAGCAGCCCCGGACAGGGAAGGGACTACACCTTC

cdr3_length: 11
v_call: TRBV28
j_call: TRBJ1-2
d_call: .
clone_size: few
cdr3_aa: CASRTGRGYTF
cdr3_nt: TGTGCCAGCAGAACAGGGAGAGGCTACACCTTC

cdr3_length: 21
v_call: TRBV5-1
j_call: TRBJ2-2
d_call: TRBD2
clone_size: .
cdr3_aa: CASSLPKPGTSGTRITGELFF
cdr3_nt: TGCGCCAGCAGCTTGCCCAAACCCGGGACTAGCGGGACGCGTATCACCGGGGAGCTGTTTTTT

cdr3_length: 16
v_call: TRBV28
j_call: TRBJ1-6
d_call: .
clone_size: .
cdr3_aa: CASSPSTGGYNSPLHF
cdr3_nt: TGTGCCAGCAGTCCCTCGACAGGTGGATATAATTCACCCCTCCACTTT

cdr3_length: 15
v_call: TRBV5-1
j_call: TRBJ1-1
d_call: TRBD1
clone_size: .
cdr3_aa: CASSRRTGMNTEAFF
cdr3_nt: TGCGCCAGCAGCAGGCGGACAGGGATGAACACTGAAGCTTTCTTT

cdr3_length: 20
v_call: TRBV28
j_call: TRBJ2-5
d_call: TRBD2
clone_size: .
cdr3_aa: CASSPLGQANSGTRGETQYF
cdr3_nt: TGTGCCAGCAGTCCCCTGGGTCAGGCCAACTCCGGGACTAGAGGGGAGACCCAGTACTTC

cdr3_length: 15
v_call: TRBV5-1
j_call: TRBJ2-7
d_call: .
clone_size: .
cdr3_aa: CASNSGLLGAREQYF
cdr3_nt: TGCGCCAGCAATTCTGGCCTCCTGGGAGCTCGGGAGCAGTACTTC

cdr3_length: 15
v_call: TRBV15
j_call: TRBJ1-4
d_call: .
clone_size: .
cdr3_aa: CATTQAHPTNEKLFF
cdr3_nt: TGTGCCACCACCCAGGCCCACCCCACTAATGAAAAACTGTTTTTT

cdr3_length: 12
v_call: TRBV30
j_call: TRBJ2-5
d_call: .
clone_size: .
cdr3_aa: CAGSRGRGTQYF
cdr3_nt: TGTGCCGGCTCCAGGGGCAGGGGGACCCAGTACTTC

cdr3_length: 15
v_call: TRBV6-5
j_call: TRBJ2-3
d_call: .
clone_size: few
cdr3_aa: CASMLGGSSTDTQYF
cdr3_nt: TGTGCCAGCATGCTAGGGGGTTCTAGCACAGATACGCAGTATTTT

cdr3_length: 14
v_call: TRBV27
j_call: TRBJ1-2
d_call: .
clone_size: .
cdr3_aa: CASSLNQGGYGYTF
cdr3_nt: TGTGCCAGCAGTCTGAACCAGGGCGGCTATGGCTACACCTTC